The rows below give T cell receptor beta chains drawn from one sample of a study of Graves' ophthalmopathy and Graves' hyperthyroidism. One entry per CDR3 protein, called by TCRdb with MiXCR from the multiplex PCR reads. This repertoire shows over a million distinct CDR3 sequences, about two fifths found once; its top ten account for around 10%. The source material was peripheral blood or thyroid tissue (not recorded which). Source of these receptors: an adult man with Graves' hyperthyroidism. Both conserved end residues are part of each CDR3. The D gene is left open where the match is weak. The size field is filled for only some rows; it gives once, few, many or a size class.

J,V,size,D,CDR3,DNA
TRBJ1-1,TRBV28,.,.,CASSGPTSGRAFF,TGTGCCAGCAGTGGTCCGACCTCCGGACGAGCTTTCTTT
TRBJ2-7,TRBV4-3,.,.,CASSQEDGGLDEQYF,TGCGCCAGCAGCCAAGAGGACGGGGGGCTGGACGAGCAGTACTTC
TRBJ2-7,TRBV5-1,few,TRBD1,CASSLQGMRNEQYF,TGCGCCAGCAGCTTACAGGGGATGAGGAACGAGCAGTACTTC
TRBJ2-1,TRBV29-1,.,TRBD2,CSVLLAEAPLGEQFF,TGCAGCGTCCTACTAGCGGAGGCCCCTCTAGGGGAGCAGTTCTTC
TRBJ2-5,TRBV10-3,once,TRBD2,CAIRGLAGTQQYF,TGTGCCATCAGGGGACTAGCGGGAACGCAGCAGTACTTC
TRBJ1-1,TRBV7-2,many,.,CASSLNRRTEAFF,TGTGCCAGCAGCCTAAATCGACGAACTGAAGCTTTCTTT
TRBJ2-2,TRBV7-8,.,.,CATQGRPWNTGELFF,TGTGCCACCCAAGGTCGGCCGTGGAACACCGGGGAGCTGTTTTTT
TRBJ2-7,TRBV7-9,many,.,CASSLAGSQGIEQYF,TGTGCCAGCAGCTTAGCGGGTTCCCAGGGGATCGAGCAGTACTTC
TRBJ1-6,TRBV6-6,many,.,CASSAKYNSPLHF,TGTGCCAGCAGCGCCAAGTATAATTCACCCCTCCACTTT
TRBJ2-7,TRBV5-1,.,.,CASSLTMDTSYEQYF,TGCGCCAGCAGCTTGACTATGGACACCTCCTACGAGCAGTACTTC
TRBJ1-1,TRBV20-1,many,TRBD1,CSATRDRANTEAFF,TGCAGTGCTACGCGGGACAGAGCGAACACTGAAGCTTTCTTT
TRBJ2-5,TRBV4-3,.,.,CASSQEGISTQYF,TGCGCCAGCAGCCAAGAAGGGATCTCGACCCAGTACTTC
TRBJ1-6,TRBV14,many,.,CASSPITRGDSPLHF,TGTGCCAGCAGTCCGATAACGCGGGGCGATTCACCCCTCCACTTT
TRBJ2-2,TRBV7-2,.,TRBD2,CASSLAHGLAYTGELFF,TGTGCCAGCAGCTTGGCGCACGGACTAGCGTACACCGGGGAGCTGTTTTTT
TRBJ1-2,TRBV5-5,.,.,CASSLGPLADYGYTF,TGTGCCAGCAGCTTGGGCCCACTTGCGGACTATGGCTACACCTTC
TRBJ1-5,TRBV10-3,.,TRBD1,CAISDTGQGPNQPQHF,TGTGCCATCAGTGACACCGGACAGGGGCCCAATCAGCCCCAGCATTTT
TRBJ2-5,TRBV20-1,.,.,CSARDRARGRQTQYF,TGCAGTGCTAGAGACAGGGCCAGGGGCAGACAGACCCAGTACTTC
TRBJ2-7,TRBV10-3,.,.,CAGSYSPDYEQYF,TGTGCCGGCAGTTACTCACCAGACTACGAGCAGTACTTC
TRBJ2-5,TRBV20-1,many,TRBD2,CSASGTSGFQETQYF,TGCAGTGCTAGTGGGACTAGCGGATTCCAAGAGACCCAGTACTTC